The 20 T cell receptor beta chains below were found in one sample sequenced in a study of blood T cell repertoires in COVID-19. TCRdb's table, derived via immunoSEQ multiplex PCR, lists solely in-frame clones and lacks some. The sample has 300,000 to 350,000 clones; over 75% are singletons. The sample was PBMCs or T cells enriched from blood (not recorded which). The receptors derive from a man between 25 and 39 years old who had recovered from COVID-19.

V is TRBV9 and J is TRBJ2-1; 12 nucleotides align to TRBD2. Germline-derived CDR1 and CDR2 are SGDLS and YYNGEE. This CDR3 has 15 residues. Trimming at V came to 3 bases and at J to 3 bases, leaving 1 base not matched to a gene. Here the CDR3 reads CASSAGLAGYNEQFF. In nucleotides, the CDR3 is TGTGCCAGCAGCGCGGGACTAGCGGGCTACAATGAGCAGTTCTTC.

This clone was counted once. The chain is built from TRBV27 and TRBJ1-2, with D perhaps TRBD1 (6 bases). The CDR3 has 12 residues. V was cut by 7 bases and J by 8 bases, with 14 bases left in between. The germline gives CDR1 MNHEY, CDR2 SMNVEV (reference sequence). CDR3 protein: CASTTWGRGYTF. CDR3 DNA: TGTGCCAGCACCACGTGGGGGCGGGGCTACACCTTC.

The V call is TRBV5-1, the J call TRBJ2-3; TRBD2 matches at 8 bases. V dropped 0 bases and J dropped 3; count of bases not matched to a gene: 3. The CDR3 loop spans 15 amino acids. The germline gives CDR1 SGHRS, CDR2 YFSETQ. This CDR3 is CASSLGASGTDTQYF. The CDR3 coding sequence is TGCGCCAGCAGCTTGGGAGCTAGCGGGACAGATACGCAGTATTTT.

This clone has a handful of counts. The chain has TRBV5-1 and TRBJ1-1; D gene ambiguous. The CDR3 consists of 15 residues. CDR1 and CDR2 (germline): SGHRS, YFSETQ. V lost 0 bases to trimming and J lost 4 bases, with 13 bases between them. This CDR3 reads CASSLARLRVTEAFF. DNA of the CDR3: TGCGCCAGCAGCTTGGCCAGGCTGCGAGTCACTGAAGCTTTCTTT.

The table lists this clone with a count of one. The CDR3, as DNA: TGTGCCAGCAGTTTACACGGGGACAGGGGTGTCGGGCAGTACTTC. Its protein product is CASSLHGDRGVGQYF. This chain joins TRBV6-2 or TRBV6-3 and TRBJ2-7; TRBD1 matches 10 bases. V was pared by 4 bases and J by 9 bases, with 12 bases of the junction left unmatched. The CDR3 loop spans 15 amino acids. CDR1 MNHEY and CDR2 SVGEGT come from the germline V gene.

This clone has just one count. V usage is TRBV11-2 and J usage is TRBJ1-5; no clear D gene. The CDR3 is 12 residues long. CDR1 is SGHAT and CDR2 is FQNNGV in the germline V gene. The V end lost 6 bases, the J end lost 0 bases, and 3 bases lay between the germline ends. DNA of the CDR3: TGTGCCAGCAGTAATAGCAATCAGCCCCAGCATTTT. It codes for CASSNSNQPQHF. The whole variable domain, filled in from reference TRBV11-2 and TRBJ1-5, reads EAGVAQSPRYKIIEKRQSVAFWCNPISGHATLYWYQQILGQGPKLLIQFQNNGVVDDSQLPKDRFSAERLKGVDSTLKIQPAKLEDSAVYLCASSNSNQPQHFGDGTRLSIL.

The chain combines TRBV5-4 with TRBJ1-1; 7 nucleotides line up with TRBD1. CDR1 and CDR2 from the germline V gene are SGHNT and YYREEE (reference sequence). Trimming removed 6 bases from V and 3 bases from J; junction bases left unmatched: 11. The CDR3 length is 15 residues. CDR3 sequence (DNA): TGTGCCAGCACCCGGGAGGGAGGGGGCTACACTGAAGCTTTCTTT. It yields the protein CASTREGGGYTEAFF.

The J gene is TRBJ2-2, the V gene TRBV19; D is undetermined. Germline V gene sequence: CDR1 LNHDA, CDR2 SQIVND (reference sequence). V lost 5 bases and J 2 bases, leaving 12 bases between the germline ends. This CDR3 comprises 15 residues. CDR3 nucleotides: TGTGCCAGTAGTCCGCAGTACATAAACACCGGGGAGCTGTTTTTT. Translating it yields CASSPQYINTGELFF.

This clone was recorded once. The chain recombines TRBV2 with TRBJ2-7; 10 nucleotides align to TRBD2. Germline values: CDR1 SNHLY, CDR2 FYNNEI. Trimming took 6 bases from V and 9 from J; bases not matched to a gene: 14. CDR3 size: 15 residues. CDR3 sequence (DNA): TGTGCCAGCAGACTCACTAGCGGGGCCCATGCGTCGCAGTACTTC. It specifies CASRLTSGAHASQYF.

In this sample, this clone turned up once. V gene TRBV28 combines with J gene TRBJ1-4; no clear D. The V gene lost 5 bases and the J gene lost 7 bases, with 20 bases spanning the gap. The V gene's germline CDR1 is MDHEN and CDR2 SYDVKM. The CDR3 extends over 16 amino acids. The CDR3 loop is CASSPHRSGAGEKLFF. CDR3 in DNA: TGTGCCAGCAGTCCCCACCGGAGCGGTGCTGGTGAAAAACTGTTTTTT.

This clone has just a few counts. The genes are TRBV6-2 or TRBV6-3 and TRBJ2-7; TRBD2 is a possible D gene (5 bases). The ends were cut back, 2 bases at V and 3 bases at J, with 11 bases in the middle. The CDR3 has 14 residues. CDR1 and CDR2 (germline): MNHEY, SVGEGT. DNA of the CDR3: TGTGCCAGCAGTTACAGGGAGAGTTTCTACGAGCAGTACTTC. It codes for CASSYRESFYEQYF.

In this sample, this clone turned up a few times. CDR3 sequence: CASSSPATGVYGYTF. The DNA of the CDR3 is TGTGCCAGCAGCTCGCCGGCCACAGGGGTCTATGGCTACACCTTC. V and J are TRBV5-4 and TRBJ1-2; 7 bases agree with TRBD1. J gave up 4 bases and V 3 bases, and 9 bases lay outside the gene matches. Germline CDR1 reads SGHNT; CDR2 reads YYREEE (reference sequence). The CDR3 has 15 residues.

In the case of this clone: At one end, the junction sequence differs from germline, possibly due to a read error. The chain couples TRBV19 to TRBJ1-6, with 10 bases lining up with TRBD1. The CDR3 spans 16 residues. Germline V lookup: CDR1 LNHDA, CDR2 SQIVND (reference sequence). CDR3 amino acids: CASTDSTGGYISPLHF. CDR3 nucleotide sequence: TGTGCCAGTACCGATTCGACAGGGGGCTATATTTCACCCCTCCACTTT.

This rearrangement joins TRBV4-1 to TRBJ1-2; no reliable D call. Trimming removed 0 bases from V and 2 bases from J, with 13 bases in between. Germline CDR1 MGHRA, CDR2 YSYEKL. This CDR3 contains 16 residues. CDR3 coding DNA: TGCGCCAGCAGCCAAGATGGAGCCGGAAGAAACTATGGCTACACCTTC. Protein sequence: CASSQDGAGRNYGYTF.

The chain links TRBV28 to TRBJ1-5, with D perhaps matching TRBD1 (5 bases). The V end was cut by 3 bases, the J end by 0 bases, with 12 bases between. Looked up from germline, CDR1 is MDHEN and CDR2 is SYDVKM. CDR3 length: 16 amino acids. CDR3 in DNA: TGTGCCAGCAGTTTGGGGCCCAGGAATAGCAATCAGCCCCAGCATTTT. Translation: CASSLGPRNSNQPQHF.

Points on this clone: Other DNA sequences in the sample encode the same CDR3. The chain joins TRBV6-5 to TRBJ1-5, with unresolved D. Trimming pared 5 bases from V and 2 bases from J, leaving 10 bases between. This CDR3 comprises 14 residues. Germline loops: CDR1 MNHEY, CDR2 SVGAGI. CDR3 DNA: TGTGCCAGCAGTACGAGGTTGGGCAATCAGCCCCAGCATTTT. It encodes CASSTRLGNQPQHF.

CDR3 DNA: TGTGCCAGCAGCCAAGTAGGCGCCAGGTCCTTTTCCAAAAACATTCAGTACTTC. Translation gives CASSQVGARSFSKNIQYF. The gene calls are TRBV3-1 (or the pseudogene TRBV3-2) and TRBJ2-4; D gene ambiguous. CDR1 is LGHDT, CDR2 YNNKEL, per germline (reference sequence). The CDR3 contains 18 residues. Trimming cost V 1 base and J 2 bases, with 18 bases left between them.

This clone showed up just a few times. The chain uses TRBV2 and TRBJ1-2, with 8 bases lining up with TRBD1. The CDR3 totals 15 residues. Trimming removed 6 bases from V and 4 bases from J; junction bases left unmatched: 10. From germline, CDR1 is SNHLY and CDR2 FYNNEI. CDR3 DNA: TGTGCCAGCAGCCCAACAGGGGGATTAATCTATGGCTACACCTTC. Encoded protein: CASSPTGGLIYGYTF.

The rearrangement uses TRBV7-8 and TRBJ1-6; 7 bases agree with TRBD1. The trim removed 3 bases at V and 4 bases at J, leaving 9 bases unmatched. The CDR3 is 17 residues long. Germline assignment: CDR1 SGHVS and CDR2 FQNEAQ. This chain's CDR3 is CASSFGTVQSYNSPLHF. The CDR3 region has the DNA TGTGCCAGCAGCTTCGGGACAGTTCAGAGTTATAATTCACCCCTCCACTTT.

The rearrangement uses TRBV5-5 and TRBJ1-2; D possibly corresponds to TRBD1 (6 bases). This CDR3 contains 15 residues. Germline CDR1 SGHKS, CDR2 YYEKEE (reference sequence). V was clipped by 4 bases and J by 4 bases, with 17 bases between them. In DNA form, the CDR3 reads TGTGCCAGCAGCCTGACAGGAACCAACTCCTATGGCTACACCTTC. This encodes CASSLTGTNSYGYTF.